The 6 T cell receptor beta chains in this list originate from one sample, sequenced in a study of beta chain features in type 1 diabetes. Since all of the isolated RNA was reverse transcribed, expressed TCRB transcripts were what got sequenced. Measured with immunoSEQ multiplex PCR; TCRdb has only the in-frame clones, and not every one. This table holds 130,000 or so clones, less than 10% found once. Sequencing was carried out using central memory CD4+ T cells from blood. The receptors come from a woman between 40 and 55 years old in good health.

V usage is TRBV5-1 and J usage is TRBJ1-6; D remains ambiguous. The ends were cut back, 0 bases at V and 7 bases at J, with 14 bases in the middle. This CDR3 spans 16 amino acids. CDR1 and CDR2 from the germline V gene are SGHRS and YFSETQ. CDR3 DNA sequence: TGCGCCAGCAGCTTGGATCCGGGGTCGGGAAATTCACCCCTCCACTTT. Translation gives CASSLDPGSGNSPLHF.

This clone has a handful of counts. The rearrangement joins TRBV29-1 to TRBJ2-7; maybe TRBD1 (5 bases). There are 11 residues in the CDR3. With 4 bases removed from V and 5 bases from J, the gap between germline ends came to 9 bases. Germline V gene sequence: CDR1 SQVTM, CDR2 ANQGSEA. This CDR3 is CSVADSNEQYF. The CDR3 coding sequence is TGCAGCGTTGCTGACAGTAACGAGCAGTACTTC.

V usage is TRBV6-1 and J usage is TRBJ2-7, with TRBD2 identical over 8 bases. The ends lost 0 bases at V and 4 bases at J; junction bases unmatched: 5. The V gene's germline CDR1 is MNHNS and CDR2 SASEGT. The CDR3 is 15 residues long. The CDR3 nucleotides read TGTGCCAGCAGTGAAGCGCAGCGGGGGCGGTACGAGCAGTACTTC. Translation gives CASSEAQRGRYEQYF.

This clone has more than one count but fewer than ten. The genes are TRBV6-1 and TRBJ1-6; 9 bases map to TRBD1. V shed 6 bases, J shed 8 bases, and the junction held 8 bases outside the gene matches. CDR3 length equals 15 residues. Germline V gives CDR1 MNHNS, CDR2 SASEGT. The CDR3, as DNA: TGTGCCAGCAGCCTACAGGGGGCCGTGGATTCACCCCTCCACTTT. Translating gives CASSLQGAVDSPLHF.

This chain links TRBV5-1 with TRBJ2-1, with D hard to call. Between the trimmed V and J ends, which lost 0 bases and 2 bases, there was a span of 9 bases. Germline loops: CDR1 SGHRS, CDR2 YFSETQ. This CDR3 spans 15 amino acids. The CDR3 loop is CASSLDGSPYNEQFF. The CDR3 DNA reads TGCGCCAGCAGCTTGGACGGTTCCCCCTACAATGAGCAGTTCTTC.

This clone was observed a handful of times. The rearrangement joins TRBV5-1 to TRBJ1-2; 8 bases match TRBD1. Trimming cost V 4 bases and J 8 bases; bases outside gene matches: 7. The CDR3 contains 13 residues. Germline-derived CDR1 and CDR2 are SGHRS and YFSETQ. CDR3: CASSPQGDGGYTF. In DNA, the CDR3 is TGCGCCAGCAGCCCACAGGGGGATGGAGGCTACACCTTC.